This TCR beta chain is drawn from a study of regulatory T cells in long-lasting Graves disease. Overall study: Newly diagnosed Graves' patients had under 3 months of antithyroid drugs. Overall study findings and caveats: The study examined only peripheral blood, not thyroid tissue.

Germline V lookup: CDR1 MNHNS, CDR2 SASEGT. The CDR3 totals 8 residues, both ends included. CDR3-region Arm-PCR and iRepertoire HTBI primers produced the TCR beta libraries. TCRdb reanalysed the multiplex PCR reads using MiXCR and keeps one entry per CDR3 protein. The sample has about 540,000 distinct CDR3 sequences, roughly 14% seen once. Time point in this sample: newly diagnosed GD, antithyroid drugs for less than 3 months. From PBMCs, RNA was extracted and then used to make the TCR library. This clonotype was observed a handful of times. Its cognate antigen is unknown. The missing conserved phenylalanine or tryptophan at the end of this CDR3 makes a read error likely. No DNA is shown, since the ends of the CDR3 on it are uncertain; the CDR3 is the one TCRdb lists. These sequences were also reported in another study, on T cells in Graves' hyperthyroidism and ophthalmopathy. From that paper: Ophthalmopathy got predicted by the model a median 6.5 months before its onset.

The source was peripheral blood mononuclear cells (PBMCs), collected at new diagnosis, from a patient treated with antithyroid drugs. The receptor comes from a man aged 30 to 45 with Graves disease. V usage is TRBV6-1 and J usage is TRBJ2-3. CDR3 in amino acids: CASKGNNG.